These 21 T cell receptor beta chains were all obtained from the same sample, sequenced in a study of blood T cells in healthy people across ages. Together with a sample-barcoded 5' primer, a J-beta primer mix was included in a second PCR lasting roughly 6 to 12 cycles. TCRdb re-analysed the 5' RACE reads in MiXCR, keeping a single row per CDR3 protein. Among about 1,400,000 distinct CDR3 sequences listed, 42% were seen once. Sequenced input: blood. The receptors come from a woman under 30 in good health.

In this sample, this clonotype turned up once. The chain links TRBV30 to TRBJ1-1; D is unclear. The CDR3 is 14 amino acids. V gave up 4 bases and J gave up 4 bases, with 16 bases separating them. Per germline, CDR1 GTSNPN and CDR2 SVGIG (reference sequence). CDR3 bases: TGTGCCTGGAAAAGGCCTGGCGGGATCACTGAAGCTTTCTTT. It is translated as CAWKRPGGITEAFF.

The chain links TRBV20-1 to TRBJ2-7; 7 bases map to TRBD2. This CDR3 has 15 residues. From germline, CDR1 is DFQATT and CDR2 SNEGSKA (reference sequence). J lost 2 bases, V lost 3 bases, and 10 bases had no gene match. CDR3 coding DNA: TGCAGTGCTAGCCCCCAGGCTAGCGGACCCTACGAGCAGTACTTC. It encodes CSASPQASGPYEQYF.

This clonotype occurred a few times. The chain couples TRBV2 to TRBJ2-1; 11 positions match TRBD2. There are 16 residues in the CDR3. Per the germline V gene, CDR1 is SNHLY and CDR2 is FYNNEI. The V and J ends lost 8 bases and 7 bases, in that order; junction bases with no gene match: 13. CDR3 sequence reads: CASRDGGGLAVNEQFF. CDR3 DNA sequence: TGTGCCAGCCGGGATGGCGGGGGACTAGCGGTAAATGAGCAGTTCTTC.

This chain uses TRBV20-1 with TRBJ1-1; tentatively, D is TRBD1 (5 bases). Germline CDR1 reads DFQATT; CDR2 reads SNEGSKA (reference sequence). The CDR3 covers 12 residues. Trimming shortened V by 3 bases and J by 1 base, and 6 bases separated the two germline ends. CDR3 sequence: CSASTGNTEAFF. The CDR3 DNA reads TGCAGTGCTAGCACAGGGAACACTGAAGCTTTCTTT.

This rearrangement joins TRBV12-3 or TRBV12-4 to TRBJ2-7; D call uncertain. The CDR3 consists of 12 residues. V dropped 2 bases and J dropped 6 bases, with 8 bases sitting between them. The CDR3 DNA sequence: TGTGCCAGCAGTTTATGGGCGGCCGAGCAGTACTTC. Translating gives CASSLWAAEQYF.

The count of this clonotype is one. This chain's CDR3 is CASFGSSKGYTEAFF. CDR3 DNA sequence: TGTGCCAGCTTCGGCAGCTCGAAGGGGTACACTGAAGCTTTCTTT. This chain links TRBV28 with TRBJ1-1; possible D gene TRBD1, 5 bases. V was clipped by 8 bases and J by 3 bases, with 19 bases between them. The CDR3 runs 15 residues. Per germline, CDR1 MDHEN and CDR2 SYDVKM.

The genes are TRBV12-3 or TRBV12-4 and TRBJ2-7, with TRBD1 as a possible D gene (5 bases). Trimming pared 3 bases from V and 0 bases from J, leaving 12 bases between. This CDR3 has 15 amino acids. The CDR3 DNA is TGTGCCAGCAGTTTTTTTGGCAGGGACTCCTACGAGCAGTACTTC. Encoded protein: CASSFFGRDSYEQYF.

The chain recombines TRBV6-2 or TRBV6-3 with TRBJ1-4; D is ambiguous. Germline values: CDR1 MNHEY, CDR2 SVGEGT. V lost 2 bases, J lost 3 bases, and 7 bases lay in between. The CDR3 is 14 residues long. CDR3 residues: CASSYSRPNEKLFF. The DNA for the CDR3 is TGTGCCAGCAGTTACAGCAGGCCTAATGAAAAACTGTTTTTT.

The V call is TRBV20-1, the J call TRBJ2-3; TRBD2 matches 7 bases. Per germline, CDR1 DFQATT and CDR2 SNEGSKA (reference sequence). This CDR3 is built from 14 residues. Trimming cost V 4 bases and J 4 bases; bases outside gene matches: 8. Here the CDR3 reads CSATEAGLSDTQYF. The CDR3 coding sequence is TGCAGTGCTACAGAAGCGGGATTGTCAGATACGCAGTATTTT.

The chain recombines TRBV14 with TRBJ2-7; TRBD1 is a possible D gene (5 bases). Germline V lookup: CDR1 SGHDN, CDR2 FVKESK. The CDR3 is 15 amino acids. V was pared by 3 bases and J by 3 bases, with 15 bases between. CDR3 sequence: CASSQFGPRDYEQYF. As DNA, the CDR3 is TGTGCCAGCAGCCAGTTCGGGCCCAGGGACTACGAGCAGTACTTC.

This rearrangement joins TRBV20-1 to TRBJ2-5; D not certain. The J call is uncertain, as TRBJ2-7 better fits the DNA end. Germline lookup yields CDR1 DFQATT and CDR2 SNEGSKA (reference sequence). The CDR3 contains 14 residues. The CDR3 is CSARRSEVDYEQYF. The CDR3 coding sequence is TGCAGTGCTAGACGGTCGGAAGTAGACTACGAGCAGTACTTC.

This clonotype has just a few counts. CDR3 sequence reads: CASSQRTGQPAEAFF. The DNA of the CDR3 is TGCGCCAGCAGCCAACGGACAGGGCAGCCGGCTGAAGCTTTCTTT. This chain joins TRBV4-1 and TRBJ1-1, with TRBD1 matching 8 bases. Trimming took 2 bases from V and 6 from J; bases not matched to a gene: 8. Germline CDR1 MGHRA, CDR2 YSYEKL. The CDR3 has 15 residues.

This clonotype was seen a few times. V and J are TRBV11-2 and TRBJ2-2; maybe TRBD2 (6 bases). CDR1 and CDR2 (germline): SGHAT, FQNNGV. CDR3 length: 17 amino acids. V gave up 6 bases and J gave up 7 bases, with 24 bases separating them. The CDR3: CASSQNRDFRLGGELFF. DNA for the CDR3: TGTGCCAGCAGTCAAAACCGGGACTTTAGGTTGGGCGGGGAGCTGTTTTTT.

This clonotype was counted a few times. The rearrangement joins TRBV5-1 to TRBJ2-7; no definite D call. The CDR3 sequence is 13 residues long. Germline lookup yields CDR1 SGHRS and CDR2 YFSETQ. V lost 4 bases and J lost 3, with 11 bases in between. CDR3 in amino acids: CASSPDTGYEQYF. CDR3 DNA sequence: TGCGCCAGCAGCCCTGATACTGGCTACGAGCAGTACTTC.

The chain recombines TRBV18 with TRBJ2-1; TRBD2 matches at 9 bases. Germline V gives CDR1 KGHSH, CDR2 LQKENI. With V trimmed by 3 bases and J by 7 bases, 10 bases remained unmatched. This CDR3 spans 16 amino acids. The CDR3 DNA follows: TGTGCCAGCTCACCGCCCTTGCGGGGGGGCCTTAATGAGCAGTTCTTC. Encoded protein: CASSPPLRGGLNEQFF.

This clonotype has only a few counts. The rearrangement joins TRBV20-1 to TRBJ2-7, with 10 bases matching TRBD1. CDR1 is DFQATT and CDR2 is SNEGSKA in the germline V gene (reference sequence). CDR3 length: 12 amino acids. The ends lost 5 bases at V and 8 bases at J; junction bases unmatched: 6. CDR3 nucleotide sequence: TGCAGTGCTCTGGGACAGGGGAGGCAGCAGTACTTC. It translates to CSALGQGRQQYF.

This clonotype was observed at least ten times. The genes are TRBV29-1 and TRBJ2-1; the match to TRBD2 covers 12 bases. J was trimmed by 1 base and V by 4 bases; bases with no gene match: 8. This CDR3 region has 17 residues. The germline V gene encodes CDR1 SQVTM and CDR2 ANQGSEA. The CDR3 here is CSVVRLAGVQSYNEQFF. Here the CDR3 DNA reads TGCAGCGTTGTAAGACTAGCGGGAGTTCAGTCCTACAATGAGCAGTTCTTC.

The rearrangement uses TRBV20-1 and TRBJ2-1, with 11 bases matching TRBD2. Looked up from germline, CDR1 is DFQATT and CDR2 is SNEGSKA (reference sequence). CDR3 length: 14 residues. The V segment lost 5 bases and the J segment 4 bases; nucleotides outside the gene matches: 4. CDR3 protein: CSAPGLAAYNEQFF. CDR3 DNA sequence: TGCAGTGCTCCGGGACTAGCGGCTTACAATGAGCAGTTCTTC.

V gene TRBV6-2 or TRBV6-3 combines with J gene TRBJ2-3, with D unresolved. This CDR3 spans 17 amino acids. V was pared by 2 bases and J by 2 bases, with 17 bases between. Germline V gives CDR1 MNHEY, CDR2 SVGEGT. The chain's CDR3 is CASSYPTSQIYTDTQYF. CDR3 nucleotides: TGTGCCAGCAGTTACCCGACGTCTCAAATCTACACAGATACGCAGTATTTT.

As for this clonotype: A much larger clone differs by one base, so this may be a read error. The V and J genes are TRBV6-6 and TRBJ2-7, with 10 bases matching TRBD1. This CDR3 contains 14 residues. In germline, CDR1 is MNHNY, CDR2 SVGAGI (reference sequence). The CDR3 spells CASSWDRGPNEHYF. The CDR3 nucleotides are TGTGCCAGCAGTTGGGACAGGGGTCCGAACGAGCATTACTTC.

The CDR3 nucleotides are TGTGCCAGCAGAGTGCCAGGGAGGAATGAGCAGTTCTTC. Its protein product is CASRVPGRNEQFF. V usage is TRBV12-3 or TRBV12-4 and J usage is TRBJ2-1; TRBD2 might be the D (6 bases). Trimming took off 6 bases at V and 7 bases at J, with 13 bases between the two ends. This CDR3 contains 13 residues.